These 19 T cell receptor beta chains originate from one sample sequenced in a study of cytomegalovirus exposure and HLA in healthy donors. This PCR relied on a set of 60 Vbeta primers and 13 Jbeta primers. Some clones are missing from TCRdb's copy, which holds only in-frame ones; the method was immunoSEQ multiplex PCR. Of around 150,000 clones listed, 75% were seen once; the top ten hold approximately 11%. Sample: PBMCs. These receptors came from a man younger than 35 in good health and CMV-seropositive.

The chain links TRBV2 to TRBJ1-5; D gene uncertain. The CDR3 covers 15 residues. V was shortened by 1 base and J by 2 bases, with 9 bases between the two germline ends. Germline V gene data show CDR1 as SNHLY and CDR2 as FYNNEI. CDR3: CASSEDALGNQPQHF. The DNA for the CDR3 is TGTGCCAGCAGTGAAGACGCTTTAGGCAATCAGCCCCAGCATTTT.

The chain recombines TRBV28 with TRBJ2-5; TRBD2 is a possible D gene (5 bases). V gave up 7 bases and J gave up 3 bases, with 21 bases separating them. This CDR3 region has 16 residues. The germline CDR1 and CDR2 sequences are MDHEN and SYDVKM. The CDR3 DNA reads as TGTGCCAGCACTGTCGTTAGATTAGGACTGAAAGAGACCCAGTACTTC. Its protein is CASTVVRLGLKETQYF.

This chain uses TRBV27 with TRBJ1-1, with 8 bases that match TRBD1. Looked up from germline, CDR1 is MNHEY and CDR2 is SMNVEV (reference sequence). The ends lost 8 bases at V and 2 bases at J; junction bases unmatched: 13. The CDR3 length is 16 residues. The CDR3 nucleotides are TGTGCCAGCGCCCTTCTAATAGGACAGGGCAACACTGAAGCTTTCTTT. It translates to CASALLIGQGNTEAFF.

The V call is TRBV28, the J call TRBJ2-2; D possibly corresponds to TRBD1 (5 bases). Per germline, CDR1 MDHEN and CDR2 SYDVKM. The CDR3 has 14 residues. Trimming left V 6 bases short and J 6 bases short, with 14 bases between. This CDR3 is CASSRTIRAGELFF. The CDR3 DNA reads TGTGCCAGCAGCCGTACTATCAGGGCCGGGGAGCTGTTTTTT.

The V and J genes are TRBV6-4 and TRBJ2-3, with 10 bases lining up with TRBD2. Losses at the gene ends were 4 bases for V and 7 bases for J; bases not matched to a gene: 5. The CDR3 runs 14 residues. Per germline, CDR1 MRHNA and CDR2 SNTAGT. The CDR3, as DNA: TGTGCCAGCAGTGTCACTAGCGGGATGAATACGCAGTATTTT. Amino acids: CASSVTSGMNTQYF.

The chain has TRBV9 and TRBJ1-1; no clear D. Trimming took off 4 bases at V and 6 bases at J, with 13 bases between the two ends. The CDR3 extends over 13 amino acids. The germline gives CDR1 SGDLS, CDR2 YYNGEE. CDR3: CASSRHEGAEAFF. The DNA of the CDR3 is TGTGCCAGCAGCCGACATGAAGGCGCTGAAGCTTTCTTT.

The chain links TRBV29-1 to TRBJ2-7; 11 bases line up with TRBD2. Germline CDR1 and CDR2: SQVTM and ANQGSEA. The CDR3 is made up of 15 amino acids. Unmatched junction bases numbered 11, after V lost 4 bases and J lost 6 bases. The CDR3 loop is CSVATRLAGRGEQYF. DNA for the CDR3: TGCAGCGTTGCTACCCGACTAGCGGGACGAGGCGAGCAGTACTTC.

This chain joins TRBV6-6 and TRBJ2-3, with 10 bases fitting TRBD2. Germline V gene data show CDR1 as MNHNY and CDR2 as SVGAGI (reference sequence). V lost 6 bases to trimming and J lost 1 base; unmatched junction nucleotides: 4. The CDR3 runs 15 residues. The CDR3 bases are TGTGCCAGCAGGAGCGGGAGGGCGCGCACAGATACGCAGTATTTT. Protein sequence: CASRSGRARTDTQYF.

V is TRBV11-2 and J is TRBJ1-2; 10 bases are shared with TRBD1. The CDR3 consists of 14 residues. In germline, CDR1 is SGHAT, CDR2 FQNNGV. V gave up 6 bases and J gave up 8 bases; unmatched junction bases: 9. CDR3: CASSHGTGARGYTF. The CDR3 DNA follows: TGTGCCAGCAGTCATGGGACAGGGGCGAGAGGCTACACCTTC.

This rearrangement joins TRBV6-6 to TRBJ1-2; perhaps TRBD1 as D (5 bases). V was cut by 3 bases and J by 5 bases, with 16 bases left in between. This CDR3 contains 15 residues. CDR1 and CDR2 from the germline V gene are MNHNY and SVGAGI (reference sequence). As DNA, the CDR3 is TGTGCCAGCAGTTATTCAGGGTTTGGTGGGTATGGCTACACCTTC. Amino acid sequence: CASSYSGFGGYGYTF.

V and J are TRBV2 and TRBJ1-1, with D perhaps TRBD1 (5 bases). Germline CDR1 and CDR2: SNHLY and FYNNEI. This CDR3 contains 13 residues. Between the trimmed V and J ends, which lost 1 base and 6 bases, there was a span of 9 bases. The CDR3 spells CASSEDRGPEAFF. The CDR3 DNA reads TGTGCCAGCAGTGAAGATAGGGGTCCTGAAGCTTTCTTT.

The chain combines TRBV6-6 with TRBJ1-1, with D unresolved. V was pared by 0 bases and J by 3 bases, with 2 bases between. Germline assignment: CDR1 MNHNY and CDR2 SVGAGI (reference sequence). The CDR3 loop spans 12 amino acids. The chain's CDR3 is CASSYSYTEAFF. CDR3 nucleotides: TGTGCCAGCAGTTACTCCTACACTGAAGCTTTCTTT.

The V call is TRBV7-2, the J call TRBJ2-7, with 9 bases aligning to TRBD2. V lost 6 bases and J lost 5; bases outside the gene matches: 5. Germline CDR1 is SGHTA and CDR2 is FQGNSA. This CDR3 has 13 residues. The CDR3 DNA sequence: TGTGCCAGCAGAGATAGCGGGAGTGACGAGCAGTACTTC. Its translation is CASRDSGSDEQYF.

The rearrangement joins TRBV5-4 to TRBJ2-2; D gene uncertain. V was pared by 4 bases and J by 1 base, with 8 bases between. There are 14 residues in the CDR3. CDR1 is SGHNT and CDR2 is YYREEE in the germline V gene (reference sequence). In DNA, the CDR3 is TGTGCCAGCAGCCACCAGCGGAACACCGGGGAGCTGTTTTTT. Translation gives CASSHQRNTGELFF.

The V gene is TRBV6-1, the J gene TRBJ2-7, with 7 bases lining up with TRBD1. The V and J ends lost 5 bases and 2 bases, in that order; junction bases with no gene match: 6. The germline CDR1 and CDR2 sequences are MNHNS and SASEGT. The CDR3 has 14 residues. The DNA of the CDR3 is TGTGCCAGCAGTAAAGGGACAGCCACCTACGAGCAGTACTTC. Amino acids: CASSKGTATYEQYF.

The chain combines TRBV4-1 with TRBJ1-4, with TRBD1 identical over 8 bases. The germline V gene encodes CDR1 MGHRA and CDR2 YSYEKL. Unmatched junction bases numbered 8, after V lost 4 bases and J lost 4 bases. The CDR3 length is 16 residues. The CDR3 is CASSRTGTRFNEKLFF. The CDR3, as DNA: TGCGCCAGCAGCCGGACAGGGACGAGATTTAATGAAAAACTGTTTTTT.

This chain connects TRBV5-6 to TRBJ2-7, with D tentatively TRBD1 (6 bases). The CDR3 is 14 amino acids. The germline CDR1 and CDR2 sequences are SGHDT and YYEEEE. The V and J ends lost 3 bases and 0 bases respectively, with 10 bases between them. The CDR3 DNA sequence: TGTGCCAGCAGCTCATGGACAGTCTCCTACGAGCAGTACTTC. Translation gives CASSSWTVSYEQYF.

For the CDR3, the DNA is TGTGCCAGCAGCCTCCTAACAGGGACTAACTATGGCTACACCTTC. The encoded protein is CASSLLTGTNYGYTF. The genes are TRBV7-8 and TRBJ1-2; D might be TRBD1 (6 bases). This CDR3 has 15 amino acids. V lost 5 bases to trimming and J lost 0 bases, with 13 bases between them. CDR1 is SGHVS and CDR2 is FQNEAQ in the germline V gene.

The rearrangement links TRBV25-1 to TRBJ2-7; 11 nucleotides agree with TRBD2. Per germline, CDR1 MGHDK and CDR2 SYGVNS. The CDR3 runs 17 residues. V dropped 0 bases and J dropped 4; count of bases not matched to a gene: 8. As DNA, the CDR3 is TGTGCCAGCAGTGAATACCCCCTAGCGGGAGGCTGGTACGAGCAGTACTTC. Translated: CASSEYPLAGGWYEQYF.